There are many counts of the clone carrying this T cell receptor beta chain. MiXCR was run by TCRdb on the 5' RACE reads, yielding one entry per CDR3 protein. The sample gives 40,000 to 50,000 distinct CDR3 sequences, approximately 13% of which show up once; 10% is in the top ten. This record comes from a study of early T cells in non-severe SARS-CoV-2 infection. Germline values: CDR1 MNHNS, CDR2 SASEGT. The V end was cut by 6 bases, the J end by 10 bases, with 18 bases between. The CDR3 consists of 14 residues. The clonotype comes from an adult who was a healthcare worker with PCR-confirmed SARS-CoV-2 infection or an uninfected control (not recorded which). The chain combines TRBV6-1 with TRBJ1-4; TRBD1 might be the D (5 bases). The specimen was whole blood. CDR3 in DNA: TGTGCCAGCAGCCAATCCACAGGAGTTGGAAAACTGTTTTTT. Its translation is CASSQSTGVGKLFF.